This section outlines one TCR beta chain sequence together with its context. Antigen unknown. Germline V gene sequence: CDR1 KGHSH, CDR2 LQKENI. Germline trimming cut 4 bases from V and 7 bases from J; bases unmatched to any gene: 11. The CDR3 spans 18 residues. This sample was taken from a study of cytomegalovirus exposure and HLA in healthy donors. Study-wide findings and caveats: A later analysis showed TCR association rates differing by HLA locus, peaking at DRB1 and lowest at HLA-C. A link between a missense DCLRE1C variant and TCR beta V- and J-gene trimming emerged from a later analysis. In an earlier analysis, productive rearrangement rates for most beta V segments clustered near 87% or 30%.

The PCR had 60 Vbeta and 13 Jbeta primers. Using immunoSEQ multiplex PCR, the repertoire was profiled, and TCRdb retains in-frame clones only, with some absent. The data hold more than 65,000 clones, with about 68% observed a single time. The clonotype comes from a woman in her 50s in good health and CMV-seropositive. Sequencing used PBMCs. The genes are TRBV18 and TRBJ2-4, with 15 bases aligning to TRBD2. This CDR3 reads CASSLSPGLAGGRNIQYF. The CDR3 coding sequence is TGTGCCAGCTCACTGTCGCCCGGACTAGCGGGGGGGAGGAACATTCAGTACTTC.